This T cell receptor beta chain was captured in a study of T cells in narcolepsy. Sequencing was performed with immunoSEQ multiplex PCR; in TCRdb, only in-frame clones are kept and a portion is missing. The sample yields 20,000 to 30,000 clones, around 85% seen once. As for this clone: Its antigen is undetermined.

Study-level results: Autoreactive clone sequences were missing from some blood memory CD4+ repertoires.

The CDR3 sequence is 14 residues long. Germline CDR1 is SEHNR and CDR2 is FQNEAQ (reference sequence). V trimming: 2 bases; J trimming: 7 bases; junction bases outside the gene matches: 2. The TCR was taken from a human donor with narcolepsy. Material: CD45RA- memory CD4+ T cells from PBMCs. The rearrangement joins TRBV7-9 to TRBJ2-7, with TRBD2 matching over 13 bases. The CDR3 protein is CASSLTGLAGEQYF. CDR3 bases: TGTGCCAGCAGCTTAACGGGACTAGCGGGGGAGCAGTACTTC.